This T cell receptor (beta chain) was captured by sequencing in a study of shared clonotypes between healthy human individuals. Study-wide results and limits: Larger estimated richness was generally seen in naive subsets than in memory subsets.

The naive CD8 fraction comprised CD45RO-negative cells positively selected for CCR7 and excluded terminally differentiated effector memory CD45RA+ cells. The study ran the assay at deep level. Assay used: immunoSEQ multiplex PCR; TCRdb lists only in-frame clones, some missing. The data hold a few million clones, with about 93% observed a single time. V dropped 4 bases and J dropped 5 bases, with 11 bases sitting between them. There are 14 residues in the CDR3. Germline CDR1 is LNHDA and CDR2 is SQIVND (reference sequence). As regards this clone: Antigen: not known.

The sequence came from a man younger than 35 in good health. Some clones in this sample may be carry-over from other donors' samples. The sample consisted of naive CD8+ T cells from PBMCs. The chain combines TRBV19 with TRBJ2-2; no clear D gene. DNA of the CDR3: TGTGCCAGTAGTAACCCACAGTATACCGGGGAGCTGTTTTTT. It is translated as CASSNPQYTGELFF.